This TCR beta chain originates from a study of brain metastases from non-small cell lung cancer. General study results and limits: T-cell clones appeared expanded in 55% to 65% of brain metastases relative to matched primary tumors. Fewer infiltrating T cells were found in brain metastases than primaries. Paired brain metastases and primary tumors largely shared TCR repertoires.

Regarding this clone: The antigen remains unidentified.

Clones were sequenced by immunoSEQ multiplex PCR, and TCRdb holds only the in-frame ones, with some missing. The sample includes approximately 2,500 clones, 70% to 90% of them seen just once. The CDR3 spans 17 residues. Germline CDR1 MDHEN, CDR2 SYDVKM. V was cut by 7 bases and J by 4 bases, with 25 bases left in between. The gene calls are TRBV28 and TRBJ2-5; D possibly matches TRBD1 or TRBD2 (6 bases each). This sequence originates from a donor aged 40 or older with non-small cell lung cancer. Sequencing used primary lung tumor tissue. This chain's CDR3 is CASKLEGGPNTLETQYF. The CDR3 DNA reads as TGTGCCAGCAAACTAGAGGGGGGACCAAACACATTAGAGACCCAGTACTTC. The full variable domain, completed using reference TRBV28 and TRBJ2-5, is DVKVTQSSRYLVKRTGEKVFLECVQDMDHENMFWYRQDPGLGLRLIYFSYDVKMKEKGDIPEGYSVSREKKERFSLILESASTNQTSMYLCASKLEGGPNTLETQYFGPGTRLLVL.